The 10 T cell receptor beta chains below all came from one sample that was sequenced in a study of shared clonotypes between healthy human individuals. Measured with immunoSEQ multiplex PCR; TCRdb has only the in-frame clones, and not every one. The sample holds 1,100,000 or so clones; 78% are singletons and the top ten take about 0.52%. Source material: memory CD4+ T cells from PBMCs. The subset here: CD45RA-negative fraction. These receptors were obtained from a man younger than 35 in good health. Some clones in this sample may be carry-over from other donors' samples.

V gene TRBV5-1 combines with J gene TRBJ1-4; 7 bases align to TRBD1. V shed 3 bases, J shed 4 bases, and the junction held 3 bases outside the gene matches. CDR1 and CDR2 (germline): SGHRS, YFSETQ. The CDR3 spans 14 residues. CDR3 sequence (DNA): TGCGCCAGCAGCTGGACAGGACTTAATGAAAAACTGTTTTTT. This encodes CASSWTGLNEKLFF.

The genes are TRBV27 and TRBJ1-3; tentative D call: TRBD1 (6 bases). Trimming took off 4 bases at V and 8 bases at J, with 27 bases between the two ends. This CDR3 region has 18 residues. Germline assignment: CDR1 MNHEY and CDR2 SMNVEV (reference sequence). The CDR3 region has the DNA TGTGCCAGCAGTTCATTACGGCCCAGGGACATCGGTAATGACACCATATATTTT. Amino acids: CASSSLRPRDIGNDTIYF.

This clone appeared once. This rearrangement joins TRBV7-9 to TRBJ1-1; D gene unclear. The CDR3 consists of 13 residues. Deletions cut 2 bases from V and 1 base from J, with 5 bases between. Germline assignment: CDR1 SEHNR and CDR2 FQNEAQ (reference sequence). The CDR3 loop is CASSLNRNTEAFF. DNA of the CDR3: TGTGCCAGCAGCTTAAACAGGAACACTGAAGCTTTCTTT.

This chain uses TRBV6-1 with TRBJ1-1, with no clear D. The germline gives CDR1 MNHNS, CDR2 SASEGT. The V end was cut by 10 bases, the J end by 7 bases, with 7 bases between. This CDR3 has 9 amino acids. DNA of the CDR3: TGTGCCATCGGTAATGAAGCTTTCTTT. It yields the protein CAIGNEAFF.

The chain links TRBV7-9 to TRBJ1-1; no reliable D call. V lost 5 bases to trimming and J lost 4 bases, with 11 bases between them. CDR1 and CDR2 (germline): SEHNR, FQNEAQ (reference sequence). The CDR3 covers 13 residues. CDR3 bases: TGTGCCAGCAGCCAAGAGGAGGGCACTGAAGCTTTCTTT. This gives the protein CASSQEEGTEAFF.

The chain recombines TRBV5-1 with TRBJ2-7, with D unclear. The CDR3 runs to 14 residues. The V and J ends lost 1 base and 5 bases respectively, with 13 bases between them. Germline V gene data show CDR1 as SGHRS and CDR2 as YFSETQ. CDR3 nucleotides: TGCGCCAGCAGCTTGATCGAGTCTGGGGACGAGCAGTACTTC. Translated: CASSLIESGDEQYF.

The chain recombines TRBV11-3 with TRBJ2-1, with D perhaps being TRBD1 or TRBD2 (5 bases each). Germline V gene data show CDR1 as SGHNT and CDR2 as YENEEA. Trimming shortened V by 5 bases and J by 5 bases, and 19 bases separated the two germline ends. The CDR3 spans 16 residues. CDR3 sequence reads: CASSKTSGSGNNEQFF. The CDR3 DNA reads as TGTGCCAGCAGCAAGACGTCAGGGAGCGGCAACAATGAGCAGTTCTTC.

The chain is built from TRBV5-6 and TRBJ1-1; D is unresolved. Looked up from germline, CDR1 is SGHDT and CDR2 is YYEEEE. This CDR3 contains 16 residues. The ends were cut back, 1 base at V and 4 bases at J, with 17 bases in the middle. In DNA form, the CDR3 reads TGTGCCAGCAGCTTGTTGGGCATTCGAGGGATCACTGAAGCTTTCTTT. Its translation is CASSLLGIRGITEAFF.

The sample holds a few counts of this clone. V usage is TRBV10-3 and J usage is TRBJ1-5; 7 bases are a match to TRBD1. J was trimmed by 5 bases and V by 10 bases; bases with no gene match: 5. The germline V gene encodes CDR1 ENHRY and CDR2 SYGVKD. This CDR3 region has 12 residues. CDR3 sequence: CATGTVDQPQHF. CDR3 in DNA: TGTGCCACCGGGACAGTTGATCAGCCCCAGCATTTT.

This chain uses TRBV9 with TRBJ1-3, with a weak D call TRBD1 (5 bases). The CDR3 loop spans 16 amino acids. Trimming removed 2 bases at V and 0 bases at J, with 12 bases between. Germline CDR1 is SGDLS and CDR2 is YYNGEE. CDR3 DNA sequence: TGTGCCAGCAGCGTGCAGGGTCCCAACTCTGGAAACACCATATATTTT. Its translation: CASSVQGPNSGNTIYF.